A single sample gave rise to the 21 T cell receptor beta chains below, sequenced in a study of blood T cell repertoires in COVID-19. Profiling relied on immunoSEQ multiplex PCR, and the TCRdb table lists in-frame clones only, not all of them. The data contain 220,000 or so clones, roughly 84% of them singletons. Sequenced sample: PBMCs or T cells enriched from blood (not recorded which). These receptors were obtained from a woman in her 40s who had recovered from COVID-19.

This clone has just one count. The chain carries TRBV2 and TRBJ2-5; tentative D call: TRBD1 (6 bases). Germline values: CDR1 SNHLY, CDR2 FYNNEI. The CDR3 extends over 11 amino acids. V gave up 8 bases and J gave up 5 bases, with 9 bases separating them. CDR3 nucleotides: TGTGCCAGCCTGGGGGCCGAGACCCAGTACTTC. It is translated as CASLGAETQYF.

V is TRBV3-1 (or the pseudogene TRBV3-2) and J is TRBJ1-1; a possible D gene is TRBD1 (6 bases). This CDR3 is 14 amino acids long. The V end lost 2 bases, the J end lost 2 bases, and 9 bases lay between the germline ends. Germline lookup yields CDR1 LGHDT and CDR2 YNNKEL (reference sequence). CDR3 DNA sequence: TGTGCCAGCAGCCAAATACAGGGTAACACTGAAGCTTTCTTT. Its protein product is CASSQIQGNTEAFF.

The chain recombines TRBV11-2 with TRBJ1-1, with TRBD1 as a possible D gene (5 bases). Germline CDR1 reads SGHAT; CDR2 reads FQNNGV. The CDR3 totals 14 residues. Trimming shortened V by 3 bases and J by 0 bases, and 8 bases separated the two germline ends. In DNA, the CDR3 is TGTGCCAGCAGCTTGGGGGGACTGAACACTGAAGCTTTCTTT. It is translated as CASSLGGLNTEAFF.

The gene calls are TRBV27 and TRBJ2-3, with 8 bases lining up with TRBD2. CDR3 length: 16 amino acids. The V and J ends lost 7 bases and 0 bases, in that order; junction bases with no gene match: 9. The germline CDR1 and CDR2 sequences are MNHEY and SMNVEV (reference sequence). The CDR3 nucleotides are TGTGCCAGCACCACCCTCGGGGGGGCTAGCACAGATACGCAGTATTTT. Protein: CASTTLGGASTDTQYF.

The rearrangement joins TRBV27 to TRBJ2-3; TRBD2 aligns across 10 bases. Germline V gives CDR1 MNHEY, CDR2 SMNVEV (reference sequence). CDR3 size: 15 residues. V was clipped by 7 bases and J by 0 bases; unmatched bases: 4. The DNA of the CDR3 is TGTGCCAGCACCCCACTAGCGGGGAGCACAGATACGCAGTATTTT. Protein sequence: CASTPLAGSTDTQYF.

The rearrangement joins TRBV5-1 to TRBJ2-3, with D possibly matching TRBD1 (6 bases). The CDR3 has 14 residues. Trimming stripped 4 bases from V and 5 bases from J, with 14 bases between. Germline V gives CDR1 SGHRS, CDR2 YFSETQ. This chain's CDR3 is CASSPVGAEDTQYF. The CDR3 DNA reads TGCGCCAGCAGCCCGGTGGGGGCCGAAGATACGCAGTATTTT.

This chain connects TRBV7-9 to TRBJ1-1; D possibly corresponds to TRBD1 (6 bases). The V and J ends lost 4 bases and 4 bases respectively, with 16 bases between them. Germline CDR1 is SEHNR and CDR2 is FQNEAQ (reference sequence). There are 15 residues in the CDR3. CDR3 nucleotides: TGTGCCAGCAGCTCAACAGGGCTCGGTGGCACTGAAGCTTTCTTT. Protein sequence: CASSSTGLGGTEAFF.

The chain couples TRBV10-3 to TRBJ2-3; 8 bases align to TRBD2. Germline CDR1 ENHRY, CDR2 SYGVKD. CDR3 size: 14 residues. The ends lost 11 bases at V and 3 bases at J; junction bases unmatched: 10. DNA for the CDR3: TGTGCCTCCGGGGGGGAGGTAGAAACAGATACGCAGTATTTT. Translating it yields CASGGEVETDTQYF.

The chain couples TRBV6-5 to TRBJ2-3, with unresolved D. V was shortened by 6 bases and J by 6 bases, with 7 bases between the two germline ends. This CDR3 contains 11 residues. The germline gives CDR1 MNHEY, CDR2 SVGAGI. The CDR3 nucleotides read TGTGCCAGCAGGCTCGGGGATACGCAGTATTTT. It translates to CASRLGDTQYF.

The V gene is TRBV4-3, the J gene TRBJ2-7; tentative D call: TRBD1 (6 bases). V was cut by 3 bases and J by 6 bases, with 18 bases left in between. The germline V gene encodes CDR1 LGHNA and CDR2 YSLEER. CDR3 length equals 15 residues. The CDR3 DNA reads TGCGCCAGCAGCCAGATAATAAACAGGGTTGGCGAGCAGTACGTC. This translates into CASSQIINRVGEQYV.

The V call is TRBV11-3, the J call TRBJ2-7; no definite D call. The CDR3 runs 12 residues. V was clipped by 1 base and J by 7 bases, with 8 bases between them. Germline V gives CDR1 SGHNT, CDR2 YENEEA. In DNA form, the CDR3 reads TGTGCCAGCAGCTTAGTAAGAGGAGAGCAGTACGTC. Its protein product is CASSLVRGEQYV.

The CDR3 sequence is CASSPGQGAREQYV. The CDR3 coding sequence is TGTGCCAGCAGCCCCGGACAGGGGGCGCGGGAGCAGTACGTC. The chain combines TRBV7-9 with TRBJ2-7, with TRBD1 matching 11 bases. Germline V CDR1 and CDR2: SEHNR, FQNEAQ (reference sequence). There are 14 residues in the CDR3. The J segment lost 7 bases and the V segment lost 5 bases, leaving 7 bases of the junction unmatched.

This chain connects TRBV7-9 to TRBJ2-1, with D unresolved. The CDR3 spans 14 residues. Trimming left V 3 bases short and J 3 bases short, with 9 bases between. Germline V lookup: CDR1 SEHNR, CDR2 FQNEAQ (reference sequence). The DNA for the CDR3 is TGTGCCAGCAGCTTTACTATCCGCTACAATGAGCAGTTCTTC. Protein product: CASSFTIRYNEQFF.

The chain uses TRBV9 and TRBJ2-1, with D unclear. Germline CDR1 is SGDLS and CDR2 is YYNGEE. This CDR3 has 15 amino acids. V lost 0 bases and J lost 3, with 10 bases in between. CDR3 nucleotides: TGTGCCAGCAGCGTAGTCGGCGGAATCTACAATGAGCAGTTCTTC. Protein sequence: CASSVVGGIYNEQFF.

The chain uses TRBV30 and TRBJ1-5, with D perhaps TRBD1 (6 bases). Germline CDR1 reads GTSNPN; CDR2 reads SVGIG (reference sequence). V was pared by 3 bases and J by 0 bases, with 15 bases between. This CDR3 contains 16 residues. The CDR3 here is CAWSPSGVYSNQPQHF. The CDR3 DNA follows: TGTGCCTGGAGCCCCTCAGGGGTTTATAGCAATCAGCCCCAGCATTTT.

The chain carries TRBV6-6 and TRBJ1-1, with TRBD1 as a possible D gene (6 bases). V dropped 0 bases and J dropped 4 bases, with 12 bases sitting between them. Germline V gene lookup returns CDR1 MNHNY and CDR2 SVGAGI (reference sequence). The CDR3 spans 15 residues. The CDR3 loop reads CASSYSLRGATEAFF. CDR3 bases: TGTGCCAGCAGTTACTCGCTCAGGGGAGCCACTGAAGCTTTCTTT.

The V gene is TRBV5-1, the J gene TRBJ2-1, with TRBD2 matching 12 bases. Germline CDR1 and CDR2: SGHRS and YFSETQ. V trimming: 4 bases; J trimming: 12 bases; junction bases outside the gene matches: 11. CDR3 size: 15 residues. As DNA, the CDR3 is TGCGCCAGCAGCGAGCTCTGGACTAGCGGGGTAATGCAGTTCTTC. This sequence encodes CASSELWTSGVMQFF.

The J gene is TRBJ2-3, the V gene TRBV7-9; D not resolved. Trimming took 5 bases from V and 2 from J, leaving 5 bases between them. From germline, CDR1 is SEHNR and CDR2 FQNEAQ (reference sequence). The CDR3 loop spans 12 amino acids. The CDR3 DNA reads TGTGCCAGCAGCACGGTCACAGATACGCAGTATTTT. This sequence encodes CASSTVTDTQYF.

J is TRBJ1-4 and V is TRBV28; D is possibly TRBD1 (5 bases). Per the germline V gene, CDR1 is MDHEN and CDR2 is SYDVKM. This CDR3 is 15 amino acids long. Trimming took 7 bases from V and 5 from J, leaving 17 bases between them. The CDR3 DNA reads as TGTGCCAGCAATTTCGGGGGAGTAGGGAATGAAAAACTGTTTTTT. This gives the protein CASNFGGVGNEKLFF.

The chain employs TRBV3-1 (or the pseudogene TRBV3-2) and TRBJ1-5; D remains unclear. Germline-derived CDR1 and CDR2 are LGHDT and YNNKEL (reference sequence). The V and J ends lost 1 base and 2 bases respectively, with 6 bases between them. The CDR3 sequence is 14 residues long. This CDR3 reads CASSQAGGNQPQHF. The CDR3 DNA is TGTGCCAGCAGCCAAGCGGGAGGCAATCAGCCCCAGCATTTT.

The rearrangement joins TRBV29-1 to TRBJ1-1; D remains unclear. Trimming removed 3 bases from V and 6 bases from J, with 11 bases in between. The CDR3 totals 12 residues. CDR1 is SQVTM and CDR2 is ANQGSEA in the germline V gene. The CDR3, as DNA: TGCAGCGTTGATGTGAGTAGCGCTGAAGCTTTCTTT. It is translated as CSVDVSSAEAFF.